These T cell receptor beta chains were read from a single sample in a study of Ad26.COV2.S vaccination and SARS-CoV-2 variants. Sequenced by immunoSEQ multiplex PCR; TCRdb stores in-frame clones only, minus some. The sample includes some 450,000 clones, about 92% of them seen just once. Here the sequenced sample was peripheral blood, taken in a trial of Ad26.COV2.S vaccine versus placebo. The receptor set was obtained from a person aged 18-60 years who received the Ad26.COV2.S COVID-19 vaccine or a placebo. Both conserved end residues are part of each CDR3. Each record gives: CDR3 DNA, CDR3 protein, clone size, D gene, V gene, J gene. A D gene is named only where the DNA matches it firmly. Clone sizes are given selectively: once, few, many, or a class where the clone is expanded.

cdr3_nt: TGTGCCAGCAGTGACGGCGCCGGGACCAATGAGCAGTTCTTC
cdr3_aa: CASSDGAGTNEQFF
clone_size: .
d_call: .
v_call: TRBV6-4
j_call: TRBJ2-1

cdr3_nt: TGCGCCAGCAGCTTGTCTGACAGGGCTAATGAAAAACTGTTTTTT
cdr3_aa: CASSLSDRANEKLFF
clone_size: .
d_call: TRBD1
v_call: TRBV5-1
j_call: TRBJ1-4

cdr3_nt: TGTGCCAGCAGCCAAGATGGGGACAGCTACCAAGAGACCCAGTACTTC
cdr3_aa: CASSQDGDSYQETQYF
clone_size: .
d_call: TRBD1
v_call: TRBV3-1/TRBV3-2
j_call: TRBJ2-5

cdr3_nt: TGTGCCAGCAGTTTCCGGACTAGCTGGGAGACCCAGTACTTC
cdr3_aa: CASSFRTSWETQYF
clone_size: .
d_call: TRBD2
v_call: TRBV28
j_call: TRBJ2-5

cdr3_nt: TGCGCCAGCAGCTTGGAGAGGACAGGGGATAATTCACCCCTCCACTTT
cdr3_aa: CASSLERTGDNSPLHF
clone_size: .
d_call: TRBD1
v_call: TRBV5-1
j_call: TRBJ1-6

cdr3_nt: TGTGCCAGCAGTTTCCGGGACGGGGGCTACACCTTC
cdr3_aa: CASSFRDGGYTF
clone_size: .
d_call: .
v_call: TRBV27
j_call: TRBJ1-2

cdr3_nt: TGTGCCAGCAGTTACACGACAGGGAACACCGGGGAGCTGTTTTTT
cdr3_aa: CASSYTTGNTGELFF
clone_size: .
d_call: .
v_call: TRBV6-2/TRBV6-3
j_call: TRBJ2-2

cdr3_nt: TGTGCCAGCAGCCAAGATCCACGGACTAGCGGGACCGACGAGCAGTACTTC
cdr3_aa: CASSQDPRTSGTDEQYF
clone_size: .
d_call: TRBD2
v_call: TRBV4-2
j_call: TRBJ2-7

cdr3_nt: TGTGCCAGCAGTTTTATTCACGGAGGCCCGACACATCAGCCCCAGCATTTT
cdr3_aa: CASSFIHGGPTHQPQHF
clone_size: .
d_call: .
v_call: TRBV28
j_call: TRBJ1-5

cdr3_nt: TGTGCCAGCAGCCTGGAGGTAGCAGGGCAGCCCCAGCATTTT
cdr3_aa: CASSLEVAGQPQHF
clone_size: .
d_call: .
v_call: TRBV9
j_call: TRBJ1-5

cdr3_nt: TGTGCCAGCCTAGGGGCCGGGGGGACTGATGAAAAACTGTTTTTT
cdr3_aa: CASLGAGGTDEKLFF
clone_size: .
d_call: .
v_call: TRBV6-4
j_call: TRBJ1-4

cdr3_nt: TGTGCCACCAGTGATTTGTGCAGGGGGCGTGAGACAGATACGCAGTATTTT
cdr3_aa: CATSDLCRGRETDTQYF
clone_size: .
d_call: TRBD1
v_call: TRBV24-1
j_call: TRBJ2-3

cdr3_nt: TGTGCCAGCAGGAACGGACTAGCGGGAGTGGGCAATGAGCAGTTCTTC
cdr3_aa: CASRNGLAGVGNEQFF
clone_size: once
d_call: TRBD2
v_call: TRBV7-8
j_call: TRBJ2-1

cdr3_nt: TGTGCCAGCAGCTTGTGGACAGCAAATCAGCCCCAGCATTTT
cdr3_aa: CASSLWTANQPQHF
clone_size: .
d_call: .
v_call: TRBV5-8
j_call: TRBJ1-5

cdr3_nt: TGCGCCAGCAGCTTCGTAGGGAATGAGCAGTTCTTC
cdr3_aa: CASSFVGNEQFF
clone_size: .
d_call: .
v_call: TRBV5-1
j_call: TRBJ2-1

cdr3_nt: TGTGCCAGCTCACCGCGGCCCCCAGGGGAAAAACTGTTTTTT
cdr3_aa: CASSPRPPGEKLFF
clone_size: .
d_call: .
v_call: TRBV18
j_call: TRBJ1-4

cdr3_nt: TGTGCCAGCAGCCAAGTTAGCCTAGAAGATACGCAGTATTTT
cdr3_aa: CASSQVSLEDTQYF
clone_size: .
d_call: .
v_call: TRBV4-2
j_call: TRBJ2-3

cdr3_nt: TGTGCCAGCAGCTTTTCAACTTCCCCTAGCGGGAACTACGAGCAGTACTTC
cdr3_aa: CASSFSTSPSGNYEQYF
clone_size: .
d_call: TRBD2
v_call: TRBV7-9
j_call: TRBJ2-7

cdr3_nt: TGTGCCATCAGTCTCGATATTTCTGTCCAGCGGTTCTACAATGAGCAGTTCTTC
cdr3_aa: CAISLDISVQRFYNEQFF
clone_size: .
d_call: .
v_call: TRBV10-3
j_call: TRBJ2-1

cdr3_nt: TGTGCCAGCAGCCCTGATGTAGCAGGCGGGGCTGAAGCTTTCTTT
cdr3_aa: CASSPDVAGGAEAFF
clone_size: .
d_call: .
v_call: TRBV7-9
j_call: TRBJ1-1

cdr3_nt: TGTGCCAGCAGCTTAGCTAGCGGGAGGGCCCCAAAGACCCAGTACTTC
cdr3_aa: CASSLASGRAPKTQYF
clone_size: .
d_call: TRBD2
v_call: TRBV7-9
j_call: TRBJ2-5

cdr3_nt: TGTGCCAGCAGTTACTCGACTACCTACGAGCAGTACTTC
cdr3_aa: CASSYSTTYEQYF
clone_size: .
d_call: .
v_call: TRBV6-2/TRBV6-3
j_call: TRBJ2-7

cdr3_nt: TGTGCCAGCAGCCCCCCGGGACAGGGGGCCTACGAGCAGTACTTC
cdr3_aa: CASSPPGQGAYEQYF
clone_size: .
d_call: TRBD1
v_call: TRBV7-9
j_call: TRBJ2-7

cdr3_nt: TGTGCCATCAGTGCTGGTACAACTAATGAAAAACTGTTTTTT
cdr3_aa: CAISAGTTNEKLFF
clone_size: .
d_call: .
v_call: TRBV10-3
j_call: TRBJ1-4

cdr3_nt: TGCGCCAGCAGCCGGGAACCGGGGACTACCTACGAGCAGTACTTC
cdr3_aa: CASSREPGTTYEQYF
clone_size: .
d_call: TRBD2
v_call: TRBV5-1
j_call: TRBJ2-7

cdr3_nt: TGTGCCACCAGCAGAGGGGGGACTAGCGGGATTTACGAGCAGTACTTC
cdr3_aa: CATSRGGTSGIYEQYF
clone_size: once
d_call: TRBD2
v_call: TRBV15
j_call: TRBJ2-7

cdr3_nt: TGTGCCAGCAGTGAAAGGGAGCTAGCGGAGACCTCCTACGAGCAGTACTTC
cdr3_aa: CASSERELAETSYEQYF
clone_size: .
d_call: TRBD2
v_call: TRBV2
j_call: TRBJ2-7

cdr3_nt: TGTACCAGCAGTTTGACTAGCGGGAGGGCCATTAAAAGGACCGGGGAGCTGTTTTTT
cdr3_aa: CTSSLTSGRAIKRTGELFF
clone_size: .
d_call: TRBD2
v_call: TRBV6-2/TRBV6-3
j_call: TRBJ2-2

cdr3_nt: TGTGCCATCAGTGAGGGGACAGGGCGGAGAAACACTGAAGCTTTCTTT
cdr3_aa: CAISEGTGRRNTEAFF
clone_size: .
d_call: TRBD1
v_call: TRBV10-3
j_call: TRBJ1-1

cdr3_nt: TGTGCCAGCAGCTTGTCAGGGGGAAATTCACCCCTCCACTTT
cdr3_aa: CASSLSGGNSPLHF
clone_size: .
d_call: TRBD1
v_call: TRBV5-5
j_call: TRBJ1-6

cdr3_nt: TGTGCCAGCAGCGTAGCGGGCTGGGGGGGAAACACCATATATTTT
cdr3_aa: CASSVAGWGGNTIYF
clone_size: .
d_call: .
v_call: TRBV9
j_call: TRBJ1-3

cdr3_nt: TGTGCCAGCAGCGGAAGGACAGGGGGCAACTATGGCTACACCTTC
cdr3_aa: CASSGRTGGNYGYTF
clone_size: few
d_call: TRBD1
v_call: TRBV5-4
j_call: TRBJ1-2

cdr3_nt: TGTGCCACCAGCAGAGATGGACAGATCTACGAGCAGTACTTC
cdr3_aa: CATSRDGQIYEQYF
clone_size: .
d_call: .
v_call: TRBV15
j_call: TRBJ2-7

cdr3_nt: TGTGCCAGCAGCTTAACAGGCTCGGGTAATTCACCCCTCCACTTT
cdr3_aa: CASSLTGSGNSPLHF
clone_size: .
d_call: .
v_call: TRBV11-2
j_call: TRBJ1-6

cdr3_nt: TGCGCCAGCAGCTCCACCTGGACTAGCGGGAGTCTCGATGAGCAGTTCTTC
cdr3_aa: CASSSTWTSGSLDEQFF
clone_size: .
d_call: TRBD2
v_call: TRBV5-1
j_call: TRBJ2-1

cdr3_nt: TGTGCCAGCAGTACTGACCTAGCGGGAGGACATGAGCAGTTCTTC
cdr3_aa: CASSTDLAGGHEQFF
clone_size: .
d_call: TRBD2
v_call: TRBV2
j_call: TRBJ2-1

cdr3_nt: TGTGCCACCAGCAGAGAGGCCGGGACTAGCGGGTACAATGAGCAGTTCTTC
cdr3_aa: CATSREAGTSGYNEQFF
clone_size: .
d_call: TRBD2
v_call: TRBV15
j_call: TRBJ2-1

cdr3_nt: TGCGCCAGCAGTGAGAGGGAAGCATCAGATACGCAGTATTTT
cdr3_aa: CASSEREASDTQYF
clone_size: .
d_call: .
v_call: TRBV10-2
j_call: TRBJ2-3

cdr3_nt: TGTGCCAGCAGTGAAACGGAGCAGTACTTC
cdr3_aa: CASSETEQYF
clone_size: .
d_call: .
v_call: TRBV2
j_call: TRBJ2-7

cdr3_nt: TGTGCCATCAAGAGGGACGATCGGGCAGATACGCAGTATTTT
cdr3_aa: CAIKRDDRADTQYF
clone_size: once
d_call: .
v_call: TRBV10-3
j_call: TRBJ2-3

cdr3_nt: TGCAGCGTCCCTGACAGGACCGGGGAGCTGTTTTTT
cdr3_aa: CSVPDRTGELFF
clone_size: .
d_call: .
v_call: TRBV29-1
j_call: TRBJ2-2

cdr3_nt: TGTGCCAGTAGTACGGACTCCCGCTCCTACGAGCAGTACTTC
cdr3_aa: CASSTDSRSYEQYF
clone_size: .
d_call: .
v_call: TRBV19
j_call: TRBJ2-7

cdr3_nt: TGTGCCAGCAGCTTATTCCTAGCGGGGTCTAGCACAGATACGCAGTATTTT
cdr3_aa: CASSLFLAGSSTDTQYF
clone_size: .
d_call: TRBD2
v_call: TRBV7-8
j_call: TRBJ2-3

cdr3_nt: TGTGCCAGCAGTTTTCGCAGTTCGGAGACCCAGTACTTC
cdr3_aa: CASSFRSSETQYF
clone_size: .
d_call: .
v_call: TRBV12-3/TRBV12-4
j_call: TRBJ2-5

cdr3_nt: TGTGCCAGCAGCCATCTATACGGGGAGCTGTTTTTT
cdr3_aa: CASSHLYGELFF
clone_size: .
d_call: .
v_call: TRBV3-1/TRBV3-2
j_call: TRBJ2-2

cdr3_nt: TGTGCCAGCAGTTTAGGGGGACTAGAGGGAGATACGCAGTATTTT
cdr3_aa: CASSLGGLEGDTQYF
clone_size: .
d_call: TRBD2
v_call: TRBV27
j_call: TRBJ2-3